These 32 T cell receptor beta chains originate from one sample sequenced in a study of T cells after posttransplantation cyclophosphamide. A marrow graft followed busulfan-fludarabine conditioning, with cyclophosphamide on days +3 and +4. Produced via immunoSEQ multiplex PCR; TCRdb's table is partial and in-frame only. The profile shows roughly 42,000 clones, roughly 88% of them singletons. Specimen: PBMCs, collected 55 to 70 days after allogeneic stem cell transplant with posttransplant cyclophosphamide. All receptors derive from a male patient over 55 who received an allogeneic stem cell transplant from a related donor and was CMV-positive. Some T cells may be transferred from the graft donor.

The DNA for the CDR3 is TGTGCCAGCAGCCGCCTGACAGGGGACCCTGAAGCTTTCTTT. This codes for CASSRLTGDPEAFF. The chain couples TRBV11-2 to TRBJ1-1; 8 nucleotides match TRBD1. Germline V gene lookup returns CDR1 SGHAT and CDR2 FQNNGV. The CDR3 has 14 amino acids. V lost 5 bases to trimming and J lost 6 bases; unmatched junction nucleotides: 8.

In this sample, this clone turned up a few times. The rearrangement links TRBV5-8 to TRBJ1-6; 7 bases fit TRBD1. Germline-derived CDR1 and CDR2 are SGHTS and YDEGEE. Losses at the gene ends were 0 bases for V and 8 bases for J; bases not matched to a gene: 8. This CDR3 spans 16 amino acids. The CDR3 loop reads CASSLGLDREDSPLHF. The CDR3 coding sequence is TGTGCCAGCAGCTTGGGCCTCGACAGGGAGGATTCACCCCTCCACTTT.

This sequence joins TRBV30 and TRBJ1-1, with D possibly TRBD1 on 6 matching bases. V was clipped by 3 bases and J by 6 bases, with 20 bases between them. Germline loops: CDR1 GTSNPN, CDR2 SVGIG (reference sequence). This CDR3 spans 15 amino acids. CDR3 protein: CAWRPQAAGAAEAFF. Here the CDR3 DNA reads TGTGCCTGGAGGCCCCAGGCAGCAGGGGCGGCTGAAGCTTTCTTT. Drawing the rest from reference TRBV30 and TRBJ1-1, the complete variable domain is SQTIHQWPATLVQPVGSPLSLECTVEGTSNPNLYWYRQAAGRGLQLLFYSVGIGQISSEVPQNLSASRPQDRQFILSSKKLLLSDSGFYLCAWRPQAAGAAEAFFGQGTRLTVV.

The chain links TRBV27 to TRBJ1-2; tentative D call: TRBD1 (6 bases). CDR3 length equals 14 residues. The V end lost 5 bases, the J end lost 6 bases, and 16 bases lay between the germline ends. CDR1 is MNHEY and CDR2 is SMNVEV in the germline V gene (reference sequence). This CDR3 reads CASSPQGKGNGYTF. In nucleotides, the CDR3 is TGTGCCAGCAGTCCCCAGGGGAAAGGTAATGGCTACACCTTC.

The chain uses TRBV7-9 and TRBJ1-6, with 7 bases identical to TRBD1. The CDR3 loop spans 15 amino acids. Germline V gives CDR1 SEHNR, CDR2 FQNEAQ (reference sequence). V gave up 3 bases and J gave up 7 bases; unmatched junction bases: 6. CDR3 in amino acids: CASSLATGINSPLHF. The DNA for the CDR3 is TGTGCCAGCAGCTTGGCGACAGGGATCAATTCACCCCTCCACTTT.

The rearrangement uses TRBV5-1 and TRBJ2-7; 10 positions match TRBD1. The CDR3 contains 12 residues. V shed 4 bases and J 5 bases; nucleotides not matched to a gene: 0. Germline CDR1 is SGHRS and CDR2 is YFSETQ. Here the CDR3 DNA reads TGCGCCAGCAGCGGGACAGGGGACGAGCAGTACTTC. Amino acid sequence: CASSGTGDEQYF.

This chain links TRBV27 with TRBJ1-1, with TRBD1 matching 9 bases. The CDR3 totals 14 residues. The junction had 3 bases not matched to a gene; V was cut back by 5 bases and J by 2 bases. Germline values: CDR1 MNHEY, CDR2 SMNVEV (reference sequence). The CDR3 region has the DNA TGTGCCAGCAGTACCACAGGGGGCAACACTGAAGCTTTCTTT. The encoded protein is CASSTTGGNTEAFF.

This clone showed up just a few times. This rearrangement joins TRBV10-3 to TRBJ1-1; 7 bases match TRBD1. CDR3 length: 13 amino acids. Germline CDR1 reads ENHRY; CDR2 reads SYGVKD. After removal of 6 bases from V and 6 bases from J, the junction contained 7 bases not matched to a gene. The DNA for the CDR3 is TGTGCCATCAGCGGTAAGGGGGCTGCTGAAGCTTTCTTT. Translating it yields CAISGKGAAEAFF.

This clone was counted only a few times. Relative to the germline gene, one junction end is altered; a read error may explain this. V and J are TRBV29-1 and TRBJ1-1; possible D gene TRBD1, 5 bases. CDR1 is SQVTM, CDR2 ANQGSEA, per germline. This CDR3 comprises 13 residues. The CDR3 region is CSVEDRGSTEAFF. In nucleotides, the CDR3 is TGCAGCGTCGAAGACAGAGGGTCCACTGAAGCTTTCTTT.

The chain joins TRBV9 to TRBJ1-3; possibly TRBD1 for D (5 bases). Deletions cut 4 bases from V and 0 bases from J, with 14 bases between. The CDR3 covers 16 residues. Germline V lookup: CDR1 SGDLS, CDR2 YYNGEE. The CDR3 sequence: CASSPRVGGSGNTIYF. The CDR3 DNA is TGTGCCAGCAGCCCCCGAGTGGGGGGCTCTGGAAACACCATATATTTT.

The chain has TRBV6-1 and TRBJ2-3; 13 bases map to TRBD2. Germline V gene sequence: CDR1 MNHNS, CDR2 SASEGT. V was pared by 2 bases and J by 3 bases, with 5 bases of the junction left unmatched. CDR3 size: 17 residues. The CDR3 DNA follows: TGTGCCAGCAGTGAACAAACTAGCGGGGGGGCGACAGATACGCAGTATTTT. Protein: CASSEQTSGGATDTQYF.

The chain couples TRBV27 to TRBJ1-2, with a possible D match to TRBD1 (5 bases). Trimming took 2 bases from V and 9 from J, leaving 16 bases between them. This CDR3 has 14 residues. In germline, CDR1 is MNHEY, CDR2 SMNVEV (reference sequence). In DNA form, the CDR3 reads TGTGCCAGCAGTTTAACCCGCGGGGGAACGCGCTACACCTTC. Its translation is CASSLTRGGTRYTF.

The chain is built from TRBV6-1 and TRBJ1-1; D call uncertain. V was clipped by 7 bases and J by 0 bases, with 12 bases between them. Looked up from germline, CDR1 is MNHNS and CDR2 is SASEGT. The CDR3 covers 14 residues. The CDR3: CASILVVLNTEAFF. CDR3 nucleotides: TGTGCCAGCATATTAGTGGTTCTGAACACTGAAGCTTTCTTT.

This chain joins TRBV9 and TRBJ1-2, with TRBD1 matching over 9 bases. The V segment lost 5 bases and the J segment 7 bases; nucleotides outside the gene matches: 9. The germline V gene encodes CDR1 SGDLS and CDR2 YYNGEE. CDR3 size: 14 residues. The CDR3 region has the DNA TGTGCCAGCAGAGAGACGACAGGGGGAGGTGGCTACACCTTC. Encoded protein: CASRETTGGGGYTF. The variable domain in full, with the rest retrieved from reference TRBV9 and TRBJ1-2, is DSGVTQTPKHLITATGQRVTLRCSPRSGDLSVYWYQQSLDQGLQFLIQYYNGEERAKGNILERFSAQQFPDLHSELNLSSLELGDSALYFCASRETTGGGGYTFGSGTRLTVV.

The gene calls are TRBV7-2 and TRBJ2-7, with TRBD2 identical over 14 bases. Per the germline V gene, CDR1 is SGHTA and CDR2 is FQGNSA. There are 17 residues in the CDR3. J lost 3 bases, V lost 5 bases, and 9 bases had no gene match. CDR3 sequence (DNA): TGTGCCAGCAGCCCCTGGACTAGCGGGGGGTCCTTCTACGAGCAGTACTTC. Translated: CASSPWTSGGSFYEQYF.

J is TRBJ1-2 and V is TRBV4-2; maybe TRBD1 (5 bases). The length of the CDR3 is 18 residues. CDR1 is LGHNA, CDR2 YNFKEQ, per germline. Trimming took off 0 bases at V and 2 bases at J, with 19 bases between the two ends. The CDR3, as DNA: TGTGCCAGCAGCCAAGAGGGGGGGAGGACCCGCACAAACTATGGCTACACCTTC. This encodes CASSQEGGRTRTNYGYTF.

V is TRBV6-5 and J is TRBJ1-5; D is perhaps TRBD1 (5 bases). Germline V gene lookup returns CDR1 MNHEY and CDR2 SVGAGI. Trimming shortened V by 2 bases and J by 4 bases, and 6 bases separated the two germline ends. This CDR3 has 13 residues. The CDR3 loop reads CASSYGGNQPQHF. The CDR3 DNA reads TGTGCCAGCAGTTACGGGGGGAATCAGCCCCAGCATTTT.

The chain has TRBV30 and TRBJ1-2; D remains unclear. V lost 0 bases, J lost 4 bases, and 9 bases lay in between. The CDR3 loop spans 13 amino acids. Germline loops: CDR1 GTSNPN, CDR2 SVGIG (reference sequence). The CDR3 region is CAWSVQPLYGYTF. The CDR3 nucleotides read TGTGCCTGGAGTGTACAGCCGCTCTATGGCTACACCTTC.

The count of this clone is one. The genes are TRBV5-1 and TRBJ2-7, with a tentative D call TRBD1 (7 bases). V dropped 3 bases and J dropped 4 bases, with 17 bases sitting between them. Looked up from germline, CDR1 is SGHRS and CDR2 is YFSETQ. This CDR3 comprises 15 residues. The CDR3 here is CASSSDPGGRYEQYF. CDR3 sequence (DNA): TGCGCCAGCAGCTCGGACCCAGGGGGGAGATACGAGCAGTACTTC.

The chain links TRBV5-1 to TRBJ2-7; 8 bases agree with TRBD2. Trimming took 4 bases from V and 5 from J; bases not matched to a gene: 8. The CDR3 runs 14 residues. Germline CDR1 and CDR2: SGHRS and YFSETQ. In nucleotides, the CDR3 is TGCGCCAGCAGCCCCGGGGGGGGGCTAAACGAGCAGTACGTC. Protein: CASSPGGGLNEQYV.

The V gene is TRBV28, the J gene TRBJ2-3, with D hard to call. Looked up from germline, CDR1 is MDHEN and CDR2 is SYDVKM. V was clipped by 5 bases and J by 5 bases, with 20 bases between them. The CDR3 runs 16 residues. This CDR3 reads CASSPIPEADIDTQYF. The CDR3 DNA is TGTGCCAGCAGTCCAATCCCCGAGGCAGATATAGATACGCAGTATTTT.

The J gene is TRBJ2-4, the V gene TRBV6-5; D possibly corresponds to TRBD2 (5 bases). CDR1 is MNHEY, CDR2 SVGAGI, per germline. V lost 0 bases, J lost 0 bases, and 6 bases lay in between. The CDR3 loop spans 15 amino acids. CDR3 amino acids: CASSYSREAKNIQYF. CDR3 DNA sequence: TGTGCCAGCAGTTACTCGAGGGAAGCCAAAAACATTCAGTACTTC.

The chain has TRBV2 and TRBJ1-1, with a tentative D call TRBD1 (5 bases). Germline CDR1 SNHLY, CDR2 FYNNEI. V was shortened by 3 bases and J by 2 bases, with 7 bases between the two germline ends. This CDR3 is built from 13 residues. The CDR3 here is CASSDRANTEAFF. The CDR3 nucleotides read TGTGCCAGCAGTGACAGGGCCAACACTGAAGCTTTCTTT.

The chain combines TRBV5-1 with TRBJ2-1, with TRBD2 identical over 10 bases. The V gene's germline CDR1 is SGHRS and CDR2 YFSETQ. The CDR3 is 17 residues long. V lost 4 bases and J lost 10; bases outside the gene matches: 17. CDR3 nucleotides: TGCGCCAGCAGCCAGGGGCGGACCAGCGGGAGGGCGGGGGAGCAGTTCTTC. Its protein is CASSQGRTSGRAGEQFF. The full variable domain, completed using reference TRBV5-1 and TRBJ2-1, is KAGVTQTPRYLIKTRGQQVTLSCSPISGHRSVSWYQQTPGQGLQFLFEYFSETQRNKGNFPGRFSGRQFSNSRSEMNVSTLELGDSALYLCASSQGRTSGRAGEQFFGPGTRLTVL.

The rearrangement uses TRBV5-1 and TRBJ2-5; weak D call: TRBD1 (6 bases). V lost 6 bases, J lost 5 bases, and 14 bases lay in between. CDR1 and CDR2 (germline): SGHRS, YFSETQ. The CDR3 runs to 13 residues. The CDR3 sequence is CASTLQGGETQYF. The CDR3 coding sequence is TGCGCCAGCACCTTACAGGGCGGGGAGACCCAGTACTTC.

J is TRBJ2-1 and V is TRBV7-8, with 8 bases lining up with TRBD1. Losses at the gene ends were 5 bases for V and 14 bases for J; bases not matched to a gene: 8. CDR3 length equals 12 residues. In germline, CDR1 is SGHVS, CDR2 FQNEAQ. DNA for the CDR3: TGTGCCAGCAGCGCATTCGACAGGGGTGAGTTCTTC. Its translation: CASSAFDRGEFF.

This sequence joins TRBV15 and TRBJ1-1; 12 positions agree with TRBD1. The CDR3 is 16 residues long. Trimming at V came to 3 bases and at J to 6 bases, leaving 8 bases not matched to a gene. The germline gives CDR1 LNHNV, CDR2 YYDKDF (reference sequence). In DNA, the CDR3 is TGTGCCACCAGCAGGGTGGGACAGGGGGCGCGCCCTGAAGCTTTCTTT. This encodes CATSRVGQGARPEAFF.

V usage is TRBV2 and J usage is TRBJ2-5; TRBD1 is a possible D gene (5 bases). Trimming removed 5 bases from V and 1 base from J, with 14 bases in between. The CDR3 spans 15 residues. Germline V lookup: CDR1 SNHLY, CDR2 FYNNEI. In DNA, the CDR3 is TGTGCCAGCAGTCTCTCCCAGGGCCTCCAAGAGACCCAGTACTTC. Amino acid sequence: CASSLSQGLQETQYF.

This sequence joins TRBV18 and TRBJ1-5, with D perhaps matching TRBD1 (6 bases). V was cut by 2 bases and J by 2 bases, with 7 bases left in between. The CDR3 is made up of 14 amino acids. In germline, CDR1 is KGHSH, CDR2 LQKENI. The CDR3, as DNA: TGTGCCAGCTCACCAGGGGGCGGCAATCAGCCCCAGCATTTT. It specifies CASSPGGGNQPQHF.

This chain uses TRBV5-1 with TRBJ2-2; TRBD1 might be the D (5 bases). The V gene's germline CDR1 is SGHRS and CDR2 YFSETQ. V was cut by 4 bases and J by 6 bases, with 10 bases left in between. The CDR3 has 13 residues. CDR3 sequence (DNA): TGCGCCAGCAGCCGGACAACCCCCGGGGAGCTGTTTTTT. Amino acids: CASSRTTPGELFF. The complete variable domain, with remaining parts taken from reference TRBV5-1 and TRBJ2-2, reads KAGVTQTPRYLIKTRGQQVTLSCSPISGHRSVSWYQQTPGQGLQFLFEYFSETQRNKGNFPGRFSGRQFSNSRSEMNVSTLELGDSALYLCASSRTTPGELFFGEGSRLTVL.

This clone occurred once. The V call is TRBV18, the J call TRBJ2-1; TRBD2 is a possible D gene (5 bases). The CDR3 runs 15 residues. Germline CDR1 reads KGHSH; CDR2 reads LQKENI. V lost 2 bases to trimming and J lost 6 bases, with 14 bases between them. This chain's CDR3 is CASSPEWGVINEQFF. The CDR3 coding sequence is TGTGCCAGCTCACCAGAGTGGGGAGTCATCAATGAGCAGTTCTTC.

This clone appeared a single time. V usage is TRBV6-5 and J usage is TRBJ2-7, with D tentatively TRBD2 (7 bases). Trimming removed 2 bases from V and 5 bases from J, with 13 bases in between. CDR3 size: 14 residues. CDR1 is MNHEY and CDR2 is SVGAGI in the germline V gene. In nucleotides, the CDR3 is TGTGCCAGCAGTTACAGGGGGGGGCTCCACGAGCAGTACTTC. Translating gives CASSYRGGLHEQYF.